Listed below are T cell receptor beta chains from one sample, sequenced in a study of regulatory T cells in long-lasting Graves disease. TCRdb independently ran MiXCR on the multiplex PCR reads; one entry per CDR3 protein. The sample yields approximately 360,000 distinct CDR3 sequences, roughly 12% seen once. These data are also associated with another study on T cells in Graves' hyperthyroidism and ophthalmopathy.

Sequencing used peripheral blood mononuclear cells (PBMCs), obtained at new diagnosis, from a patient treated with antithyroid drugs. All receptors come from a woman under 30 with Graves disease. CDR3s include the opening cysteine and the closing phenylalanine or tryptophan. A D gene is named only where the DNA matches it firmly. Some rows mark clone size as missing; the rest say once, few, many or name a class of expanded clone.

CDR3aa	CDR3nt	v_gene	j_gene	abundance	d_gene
CASSLLTGDNEQFF	TGCGCCAGCAGCCTATTGACGGGAGACAATGAGCAGTTCTTC	TRBV4-1	TRBJ2-1	-	-
CTLMMRFGAGANVLTF	TGCACCCTAATGATGCGGTTCGGGGCTGGGGCCAACGTCCTGACTTTC	TRBV20-1	TRBJ2-6	few	-
CASSLRTSGRVHEQFF	TGTGCCAGCAGCTTACGGACTAGCGGGAGGGTTCATGAGCAGTTCTTC	TRBV11-3	TRBJ2-1	many	TRBD2
CASKMDPTRADTQYF	TGTGCCAGCAAAATGGACCCCACTCGCGCAGATACGCAGTATTTT	TRBV6-2/TRBV6-3	TRBJ2-3	many	-
CASSFPLTPRTSGIGDEQFF	TGCGCCAGCAGCTTTCCGCTGACGCCCCGGACTAGCGGGATAGGGGATGAGCAGTTCTTC	TRBV5-1	TRBJ2-1	-	TRBD2
CASSQTIGPPYEQYF	TGTGCCAGCAGCCAAACCATCGGACCCCCCTACGAGCAGTACTTC	TRBV4-1	TRBJ2-7	-	-
CSVFYTGELFF	TGCAGCGTGTTTTACACCGGGGAGCTGTTTTTT	TRBV29-1	TRBJ2-2	-	-
CASSSAPTGPYNEQFF	TGTGCCAGCAGCTCGGCCCCGACAGGCCCCTACAATGAGCAGTTCTTC	TRBV11-2	TRBJ2-1	many	-
CASSYSWGMNTEAFF	TGTGCCAGCAGTTACTCTTGGGGGATGAACACTGAAGCTTTCTTT	TRBV6-9	TRBJ1-1	many	-
CASSPHWGWDRPFEAYF	TGTGCCAGCAGCCCTCATTGGGGTTGGGACAGACCCTTTGAAGCGTATTTT	TRBV7-2	TRBJ2-3	few	TRBD1
CASSHRDLSYEQYF	TGTGCCAGCAGTCACCGGGACCTTTCCTACGAGCAGTACTTC	TRBV6-1	TRBJ2-7	many	-
CASSLVSRDLLSSGYTF	TGTGCCAGCAGTTTAGTTAGCCGGGACCTCCTTTCGAGTGGCTACACCTTC	TRBV12-3/TRBV12-4	TRBJ1-2	many	-
CASRDSWGTGQDSNQPQHF	TGTGCCAGCAGAGATTCGTGGGGAACCGGGCAGGATAGCAATCAGCCCCAGCATTTT	TRBV12-3/TRBV12-4	TRBJ1-5	many	-
CSVEGAHSNYEQYF	TGCAGCGTTGAGGGAGCCCATTCAAACTACGAGCAGTACTTC	TRBV29-1	TRBJ2-7	many	-
CATSGSGETQYF	TGTGCCACCAGTGGGTCAGGGGAGACCCAGTACTTC	TRBV24-1	TRBJ2-5	many	-
CASTLRDTDTQYF	TGTGCCAGCACCCTGCGGGACACAGATACGCAGTATTTT	TRBV6-2/TRBV6-3	TRBJ2-3	many	-
CSASGDTSGRRGTQYF	TGCAGTGCTAGCGGGGATACTAGCGGGAGGCGCGGTACGCAGTATTTT	TRBV20-1	TRBJ2-3	-	TRBD2
CATSRGGFAYNEQFF	TGTGCCACCTCACGGGGCGGGTTCGCCTACAATGAGCAGTTCTTC	TRBV27	TRBJ2-1	many	-
CASSTWGDRGLEVYGLAKNIQYF	TGTGCCAGCAGCACCTGGGGGGACAGGGGGCTTGAGGTTTATGGCCTAGCCAAAAACATTCAGTACTTC	TRBV7-2	TRBJ2-4	many	TRBD1
CASSLESGVTGELFF	TGTGCCAGCAGCTTAGAATCCGGGGTCACCGGGGAGCTGTTTTTT	TRBV13	TRBJ2-2	many	-
CASSSDYAQETQYF	TGTGCCAGCAGCTCGGACTATGCCCAAGAGACCCAGTACTTC	TRBV11-2	TRBJ2-5	many	-
CASSPPIPGPYNEQFF	TGTGCCAGCAGTCCACCCATACCGGGACCATACAATGAGCAGTTCTTC	TRBV12-3/TRBV12-4	TRBJ2-1	many	-
CATSGGTSGSPSYEQYF	TGTGCCACCAGCGGAGGGACTAGCGGGAGCCCGTCCTACGAGCAGTACTTC	TRBV15	TRBJ2-7	many	TRBD2
CASSPAGLGETQYF	TGTGCCAGCAGCCCCGCCGGGCTTGGGGAGACCCAGTACTTC	TRBV6-2/TRBV6-3	TRBJ2-5	-	-
CSANRSPGSGSGNEQFF	TGCAGTGCTAATAGGTCCCCGGGTAGCGGATCTGGTAATGAGCAGTTCTTC	TRBV20-1	TRBJ2-1	many	-
CASSFGRLNTDTQYF	TGTGCCAGCAGCTTCGGGCGACTTAACACAGATACGCAGTATTTT	TRBV7-8	TRBJ2-3	many	-
CASSFREDQPQHF	TGTGCCAGCAGTTTCCGCGAGGATCAGCCCCAGCATTTT	TRBV28	TRBJ1-5	-	-
CASTMTSGSGEQFF	TGTGCCAGCACCATGACTAGCGGGAGCGGTGAGCAGTTCTTC	TRBV28	TRBJ2-1	many	TRBD2
CASSPLTGKNEQYF	TGTGCCAGCTCACCTCTGACAGGGAAGAACGAGCAGTACTTC	TRBV18	TRBJ2-7	-	TRBD1
CASNLGEVGNNEQFF	TGTGCCAGCAACTTAGGGGAGGTCGGGAACAATGAGCAGTTCTTC	TRBV7-6	TRBJ2-1	-	-
CASSFVGTSGRGYTQYF	TGTGCCAGCAGTTTCGTGGGGACTAGCGGGAGAGGGTATACGCAGTATTTT	TRBV28	TRBJ2-3	-	TRBD2
CASSQLQGVSYGYTF	TGCGCCAGCAGCCAATTACAGGGGGTGTCCTATGGCTACACCTTC	TRBV4-3	TRBJ1-2	-	TRBD1
CATAGEGSTDTQYF	TGTGCCACCGCTGGGGAGGGAAGCACAGATACGCAGTATTTT	TRBV24-1	TRBJ2-3	few	TRBD2